What follows describes a single T cell receptor (beta chain). Its target is not known. This sample was included in a study of cytomegalovirus exposure and HLA in healthy donors. Whole-study context: The 100 to 150 validation repertoires and the roughly 680 first-cohort repertoires shared a platform, a later analysis reported.

Study-wide results and limits: A later analysis found first-cohort TCR clusters tended to co-occur in the 120 validation repertoires.

Sequencing was performed with immunoSEQ multiplex PCR; in TCRdb, only in-frame clones are kept and a portion is missing. The data show some 76,000 clones, about 94% seen once. Germline CDR1 and CDR2: WNHNN and SYGVQD (reference sequence). This CDR3 is 13 amino acids long. Unmatched junction bases numbered 5, after V lost 6 bases and J lost 6 bases. The receptor was isolated from a woman younger than 35 in good health and CMV-seronegative. V and J are TRBV10-1 and TRBJ2-5; 9 nucleotides match TRBD1. Sample: PBMCs. For the CDR3, the DNA is TGCGCCAGCAGCGGGACAGGGAAACAGACCCAGTACTTC. Translation gives CASSGTGKQTQYF.